The T cell receptor (beta chain) described here comes from a study of cytomegalovirus exposure and HLA in healthy donors. Study-level results: In presence/absence analyses, roughly uniform sequencing depth across donors was assumed.

This CDR3 region has 16 residues. With 0 bases removed from V and 7 bases from J, the gap between germline ends came to 16 bases. The germline V gene has CDR1 ENHRY and CDR2 SYGVKD. PCR amplification relied on 60 Vbeta primers (plus 13 Jbeta primers). TCRdb's table, derived via immunoSEQ multiplex PCR, lists solely in-frame clones and lacks some. Altogether under 150,000 clones are present, about 80% being singletons, with the ten largest covering 3% to 4%. Remarks on this clone: Its antigen is still unknown.

Donors had nominal health at sampling but likely had unrecorded immune exposures. The chain has TRBV10-3 and TRBJ1-5; D is unclear. What was sequenced was PBMCs. This TCR was recovered from a woman aged 40-49 years in good health and CMV-seronegative. The CDR3 spells CAISESGLGSGQPQHF. The CDR3 DNA is TGTGCCATCAGTGAGTCCGGTCTGGGATCGGGGCAGCCCCAGCATTTT.